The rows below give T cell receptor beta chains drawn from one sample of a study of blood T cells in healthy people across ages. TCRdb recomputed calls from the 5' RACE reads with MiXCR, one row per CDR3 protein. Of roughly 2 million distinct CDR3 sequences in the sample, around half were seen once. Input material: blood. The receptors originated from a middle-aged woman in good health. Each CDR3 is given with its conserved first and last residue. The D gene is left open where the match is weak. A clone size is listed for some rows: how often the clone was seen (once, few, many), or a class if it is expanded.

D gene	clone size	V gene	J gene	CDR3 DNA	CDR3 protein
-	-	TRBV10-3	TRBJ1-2	TGTGCCATCAGTGAGTCAGGGGACACTGCCTATGGCTACACCTTC	CAISESGDTAYGYTF
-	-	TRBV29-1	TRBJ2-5	TGCAGCTACTGGGGAGGACGGGGGTACCAAGAGACCCAGTACTTC	CSYWGGRGYQETQYF
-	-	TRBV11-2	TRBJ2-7	TGTGCCAGCAGCTTTGACCTCGGGACCAAAAACCCCCTACGAAACGAGCAGTACTTC	CASSFDLGTKNPLRNEQYF
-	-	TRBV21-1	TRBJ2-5	TGTGCCAGCTTCCCCCAAAACCCGGGTTTGGAGACCCAGTACTTC	CASFPQNPGLETQYF
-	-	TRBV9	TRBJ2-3	TGTGCCAGCAACGCTTTGACAGGCACAGATACGCAGTATTTT	CASNALTGTDTQYF
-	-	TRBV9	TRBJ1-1	TGTGCCAGCAGCGTAGTTACGGATAACACTGAAGCTTTCTTT	CASSVVTDNTEAFF
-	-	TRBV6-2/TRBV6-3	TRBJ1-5	TGTGCCAGCAGTCCGAACTGGGCAGGGGTTCGTTATCAGCCCCAGCATTTT	CASSPNWAGVRYQPQHF
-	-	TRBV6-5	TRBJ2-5	TGTGCCAGCAACCGGACTACAGGGACCCAGTACTTC	CASNRTTGTQYF
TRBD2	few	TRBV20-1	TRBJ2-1	TGCAGTGCTAGAGATCAAGCGGGGGGGCTATACTCCTACAATGAGCAGTTCTTC	CSARDQAGGLYSYNEQFF
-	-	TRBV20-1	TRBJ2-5	TGCAGTGCAAAACCAGGGGTAGGAGAAGAGACCCAGTACTTC	CSAKPGVGEETQYF
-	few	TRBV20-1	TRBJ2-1	TGCAGCGGGCTCCCGGACACTGGTCAGTTCTTC	CSGLPDTGQFF
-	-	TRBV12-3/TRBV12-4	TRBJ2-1	TGTGCCAGCAGTTTATCTCGTCAGGAGCAGTTCTTC	CASSLSRQEQFF
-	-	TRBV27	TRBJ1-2	TGTGCCAGCAGCTCCCTTACCGGAACAGGAGGGGCGGGTGGCTACACCTTC	CASSSLTGTGGAGGYTF
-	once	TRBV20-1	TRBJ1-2	TGCAGTGCTAGCCATGGGACGGACTATGGCTACACCTTC	CSASHGTDYGYTF
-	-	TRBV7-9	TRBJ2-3	TGTGCCAGCAGCTTAGATTCCAGGACTCAGGATACGCAGTATTTT	CASSLDSRTQDTQYF
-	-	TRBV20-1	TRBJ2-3	TGCAGTGCTCGGCGGGACTTCCAGGGTACGCAGTATTTT	CSARRDFQGTQYF
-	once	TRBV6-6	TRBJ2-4	TGTGCCAGCAGTTCGCTGATTGCTATTCCAAAAAACATTCAGTACTTC	CASSSLIAIPKNIQYF
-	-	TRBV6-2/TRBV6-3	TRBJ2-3	TGTGCCAGCAGTTACAGAAATCTGGGAGATACGCAGTATTTT	CASSYRNLGDTQYF